This is a list of T cell receptor beta chains from one sample in a study of control samples from healthy donors and cancer patients. Some clones are missing from TCRdb's copy, which holds only in-frame ones; the method was immunoSEQ multiplex PCR. The sample shows about 130,000 clones, roughly 89% of them seen only once. The sequencing input was blood. These receptors came from a man aged 18 to 29 in good health. Both conserved end residues are part of each CDR3. D genes are given only for firm matches. Clone size appears in some rows only: once, few, many, or a class for an expanded clone.

length: 18
J: TRBJ2-7
size: NA
V: TRBV6-4
D: TRBD2
DNA: TGTGCCAGCAGTGACCCTGGGACTAGCGGGGTCAATGTCTACGAGCAGTACTTC
CDR3: CASSDPGTSGVNVYEQYF

length: 13
J: TRBJ1-2
size: NA
V: TRBV6-6
D: NA
DNA: TGTGCCAGCAGTTACGAAGCGGGCTATGGCTACACCTTC
CDR3: CASSYEAGYGYTF

length: 14
J: TRBJ2-7
size: NA
V: TRBV6-5
D: NA
DNA: TGTGCCAGCAGAACAGAATGGGGCTATGGCGAGCAGTACTTC
CDR3: CASRTEWGYGEQYF

length: 14
J: TRBJ1-2
size: NA
V: TRBV2
D: NA
DNA: TGTGCCAGCAGTGAAGATCAGGGATCTGTACGCTACACCTTC
CDR3: CASSEDQGSVRYTF

length: 19
J: TRBJ2-1
size: NA
V: TRBV4-1
D: TRBD2
DNA: TGCGCCAGCAGCCAGGCTAGCGGGGGGGCCCTAGGCTCCTACAATGAGCAGTTCTTC
CDR3: CASSQASGGALGSYNEQFF

length: 13
J: TRBJ1-2
size: NA
V: TRBV6-1
D: NA
DNA: TGTGCCAGCAGTGAACTACAGGCCTATGGCTACACCTTC
CDR3: CASSELQAYGYTF

length: 14
J: TRBJ2-7
size: NA
V: TRBV7-9
D: TRBD1
DNA: TGTGCCAGCAGTTGGACAGGGACGCCTTACGAGCAGTACTTC
CDR3: CASSWTGTPYEQYF

length: 15
J: TRBJ2-3
size: NA
V: TRBV29-1
D: NA
DNA: TGCAGCGTTGAGTCGGGGTTTGAGCAGACAGATACGCAGTATTTT
CDR3: CSVESGFEQTDTQYF

length: 15
J: TRBJ2-1
size: few
V: TRBV2
D: NA
DNA: TGTGCCAGCACCGAACCCAGGGGAGATTACAATGAGCAGTTCTTC
CDR3: CASTEPRGDYNEQFF

length: 15
J: TRBJ2-3
size: NA
V: TRBV2
D: TRBD2
DNA: TGTGCCAGCAGTCCTAGCGGGGGGGCCTGGGATACGCAGTATTTT
CDR3: CASSPSGGAWDTQYF

length: 14
J: TRBJ2-7
size: NA
V: TRBV2
D: TRBD2
DNA: TGTGCCAGCAAAAGCGGGGGGACTTCCTACGAGCAGTACTTC
CDR3: CASKSGGTSYEQYF

length: 13
J: TRBJ1-1
size: NA
V: TRBV7-2
D: NA
DNA: TGTGCCAGCAGCGTCGGTAGGGACACTGAAGCTTTCTTT
CDR3: CASSVGRDTEAFF

length: 11
J: TRBJ2-2
size: NA
V: TRBV3-1/TRBV3-2
D: NA
DNA: TGTGCCAGCAGCCAAGGGGGGGAGCTGTTTTTT
CDR3: CASSQGGELFF

length: 16
J: TRBJ2-3
size: once
V: TRBV11-3
D: TRBD2
DNA: TGTGCCAGCAGCTTACGGTTCGGGGGGGCCGAAAATACGCAGTATTTT
CDR3: CASSLRFGGAENTQYF

length: 15
J: TRBJ2-5
size: few
V: TRBV6-5
D: NA
DNA: TGTGCCAGCAGGCCAGGGGCAGGCTCTAGAGAGACCCAGTACTTC
CDR3: CASRPGAGSRETQYF

length: 16
J: TRBJ1-5
size: NA
V: TRBV9
D: TRBD1
DNA: TGTGCCAGCAGCGTAGGTACAGGGGCTAACAATCAGCCCCAGCATTTT
CDR3: CASSVGTGANNQPQHF

length: 15
J: TRBJ2-7
size: NA
V: TRBV5-4
D: TRBD2
DNA: TGTGCCAGCAGCGGCACCGGGACTAGCGGGGGCGAGCAGTACTTC
CDR3: CASSGTGTSGGEQYF

length: 13
J: TRBJ1-2
size: NA
V: TRBV4-2
D: NA
DNA: TGTGCCAGCAGCCTACAGGGTAACTATGGCTACACCTTC
CDR3: CASSLQGNYGYTF

length: 13
J: TRBJ1-1
size: NA
V: TRBV19
D: NA
DNA: TGTGCCAGTAGTATTGGGGTGGGGTCTGAAGCTTTCTTT
CDR3: CASSIGVGSEAFF

length: 14
J: TRBJ2-5
size: NA
V: TRBV11-2
D: NA
DNA: TGTGCCAGCAGCTTGGGTAATGAAGCAGAGACCCAGTACTTC
CDR3: CASSLGNEAETQYF

length: 17
J: TRBJ2-1
size: NA
V: TRBV3-1/TRBV3-2
D: NA
DNA: TGTGCCAGCAGCTCTCAAGGGGGGACAAGCTCCTACAATGAGCAGTTCTTC
CDR3: CASSSQGGTSSYNEQFF

length: 14
J: TRBJ2-3
size: NA
V: TRBV27
D: NA
DNA: TGTGCCAGCAGTTTACTCGAGGGGCGAGATACGCAGTATTTT
CDR3: CASSLLEGRDTQYF

length: 13
J: TRBJ2-5
size: NA
V: TRBV30
D: NA
DNA: TGTGCCTGGACTGGGGGCGTCGGGGAGACCCAGTACTTC
CDR3: CAWTGGVGETQYF

length: 14
J: TRBJ1-1
size: NA
V: TRBV4-1
D: TRBD1
DNA: TGCGCCAGCAGCGGTGGGACAGGGCCCCCTGAAGCTTTCTTT
CDR3: CASSGGTGPPEAFF

length: 14
J: TRBJ2-7
size: NA
V: TRBV5-6
D: TRBD2
DNA: TGTGCCAGCAGCTTAGCGGGGGGGCTAGACGAGCAGTACTTC
CDR3: CASSLAGGLDEQYF

length: 15
J: TRBJ1-6
size: once
V: TRBV15
D: NA
DNA: TGTGCCACCAGCAGAGATCAGGCGGGGGGGTCACCCCTCCACTTT
CDR3: CATSRDQAGGSPLHF

length: 17
J: TRBJ1-4
size: NA
V: TRBV9
D: NA
DNA: TGTGCCAGCAGCGTAGAGCCTAGGGCGGTCCGTAATGAAAAACTGTTTTTT
CDR3: CASSVEPRAVRNEKLFF

length: 14
J: TRBJ1-4
size: NA
V: TRBV6-5
D: NA
DNA: TGTGCCAGCAGTTACCGATGGACTAATGAAAAACTGTTTTTT
CDR3: CASSYRWTNEKLFF

length: 13
J: TRBJ2-5
size: NA
V: TRBV28
D: NA
DNA: TGTGCCAGCAGTCGGGACCGGCGGGAGACCCAGTACTTC
CDR3: CASSRDRRETQYF

length: 12
J: TRBJ1-3
size: few
V: TRBV30
D: NA
DNA: TGTGCCTGGAGTGTAAGGGGAAACACCATATATTTT
CDR3: CAWSVRGNTIYF

length: 13
J: TRBJ1-2
size: NA
V: TRBV5-4
D: NA
DNA: TGTGCCAGCAGCTTTGCGGGGTCTACGGGCTACACCTTC
CDR3: CASSFAGSTGYTF

length: 16
J: TRBJ2-2
size: NA
V: TRBV7-2
D: NA
DNA: TGTGCCAGCAGCTTAGAAAGCTACGTGACGTCCGGGGAGCTGTTTTTT
CDR3: CASSLESYVTSGELFF

length: 14
J: TRBJ1-1
size: NA
V: TRBV6-6
D: NA
DNA: TGTGCCAGCAGTGTTCAGGGACGAAACACTGAAGCTTTCTTT
CDR3: CASSVQGRNTEAFF

length: 13
J: TRBJ2-1
size: NA
V: TRBV7-2
D: TRBD1
DNA: TGTGCCAGCAGCCGGGACAGTCGGTTTGAGCAGTTCTTC
CDR3: CASSRDSRFEQFF

length: 15
J: TRBJ2-2
size: once
V: TRBV7-2
D: NA
DNA: TGTGCCAGCAGCTTAGAGGGGGGGGGACCCGGGGAGCTGTTTTTT
CDR3: CASSLEGGGPGELFF

length: 15
J: TRBJ1-2
size: NA
V: TRBV6-5
D: NA
DNA: TGTGCCAGCAGGCGCCACAGGGACGCTAACTATGGCTACACCTTC
CDR3: CASRRHRDANYGYTF

length: 13
J: TRBJ2-1
size: NA
V: TRBV7-9
D: NA
DNA: TGTGCCAGCAGCTTATGGCCCGGGAATGAGCAGTTCTTC
CDR3: CASSLWPGNEQFF